Below are 20 T cell receptor beta chains sequenced from a single sample in a study of blood T cell repertoires in COVID-19. Method: immunoSEQ multiplex PCR; TCRdb's copy keeps in-frame clones and lacks some. The profile shows some 35,000 clones, approximately 90% of them singletons. The material sequenced was peripheral blood. These receptors were taken from a human donor in a cohort sampled during active COVID-19.

This sequence joins TRBV28 and TRBJ2-7; the D gene is possibly TRBD2 (6 bases). V was clipped by 6 bases and J by 6 bases, with 27 bases between them. Per the germline V gene, CDR1 is MDHEN and CDR2 is SYDVKM. The CDR3 is 17 amino acids. CDR3 in DNA: TGTGCCAGCAGAGATACTAGCCGTAATACCTTATGGGGCGAGCAGTACTTC. Protein sequence: CASRDTSRNTLWGEQYF.

This clone turned up a few times. The chain couples TRBV11-3 to TRBJ2-7; maybe TRBD2 (5 bases). V gave up 2 bases and J gave up 4 bases, with 15 bases separating them. CDR3 length: 15 amino acids. Germline loops: CDR1 SGHNT, CDR2 YENEEA. CDR3: CASSLSVGVIYEQYF. As DNA, the CDR3 is TGTGCCAGCAGCTTATCGGTGGGAGTTATATACGAGCAGTACTTC.

The sample holds a few counts of this clone. The CDR3 sequence: CSADRGSGLFF. The CDR3 coding sequence is TGCAGTGCCGACAGGGGGTCAGGTTTGTTCTTC. The chain carries TRBV20-1 and TRBJ2-1; 9 bases are shared with TRBD1. Germline V gene sequence: CDR1 DFQATT, CDR2 SNEGSKA (reference sequence). CDR3 size: 11 residues. V was clipped by 6 bases and J by 15 bases; unmatched bases: 9.

The chain employs TRBV28 and TRBJ1-2; D unclear. V was shortened by 2 bases and J by 0 bases, with 7 bases between the two germline ends. Germline-derived CDR1 and CDR2 are MDHEN and SYDVKM. CDR3 length: 14 residues. CDR3 DNA: TGTGCCAGCAGTTTAGGTCAGGCTAACTATGGCTACACCTTC. The encoded protein is CASSLGQANYGYTF.

V is TRBV11-1 and J is TRBJ2-1; 9 nucleotides agree with TRBD2. CDR3 length equals 14 residues. The germline gives CDR1 SGHAT, CDR2 FQDESV (reference sequence). V trimming: 5 bases; J trimming: 5 bases; junction bases outside the gene matches: 4. The chain's CDR3 is CASSPSGNHNEQFF. The CDR3 bases are TGTGCCAGCAGCCCTAGCGGGAATCACAATGAGCAGTTCTTC.

The genes are TRBV27 and TRBJ2-7; 13 nucleotides line up with TRBD2. The V gene's germline CDR1 is MNHEY and CDR2 SMNVEV (reference sequence). This CDR3 comprises 15 residues. The ends lost 3 bases at V and 3 bases at J; junction bases unmatched: 2. CDR3 DNA sequence: TGTGCCAGCAGTTTTCGACTAGCGGGAGGCTACGAGCAGTACTTC. It codes for CASSFRLAGGYEQYF.

The chain has TRBV5-6 and TRBJ2-3, with 10 bases identical to TRBD1. With 4 bases clipped from V and 5 bases from J, the junction kept 7 bases outside the gene matches. The germline CDR1 and CDR2 sequences are SGHDT and YYEEEE. The CDR3 contains 15 residues. The CDR3 spells CASSRDRGLVDTQYF. The CDR3 DNA reads as TGTGCCAGCAGCCGTGACAGGGGGCTCGTAGATACGCAGTATTTT.

V usage is TRBV2 and J usage is TRBJ2-7, with 12 bases fitting TRBD2. The CDR3 consists of 16 residues. With 6 bases clipped from V and 2 bases from J, the junction kept 8 bases outside the gene matches. Germline V lookup: CDR1 SNHLY, CDR2 FYNNEI. The DNA of the CDR3 is TGTGCCAGCAGCGGGACTAGCGGGTTCGAGGCCTACGAGCAGTACTTC. Translating gives CASSGTSGFEAYEQYF.

V gene TRBV28 combines with J gene TRBJ1-1; 7 bases map to TRBD1. The CDR3 has 13 residues. V shed 4 bases and J 11 bases; nucleotides not matched to a gene: 10. Germline values: CDR1 MDHEN, CDR2 SYDVKM. The CDR3 DNA sequence: TGTGCCAGCAGTTCAGGGGGGAAACAAGGGGCTTTCTTT. Its translation: CASSSGGKQGAFF.

The rearrangement uses TRBV27 and TRBJ2-1; a possible D gene is TRBD2 (6 bases). Germline lookup yields CDR1 MNHEY and CDR2 SMNVEV (reference sequence). CDR3 length equals 18 residues. Trimming took 6 bases from V and 7 from J, leaving 28 bases between them. CDR3 loop: CASSHSLSSINGRNEQFF. The CDR3 nucleotides read TGTGCCAGCAGCCACAGCCTCAGCAGTATTAATGGGAGGAATGAGCAGTTCTTC.

The CDR3 bases are TGTGCCAGCAGGCCCACTTTCGGGGAGCTGTTTTTT. Residues: CASRPTFGELFF. The chain combines TRBV7-3 with TRBJ2-2, with D uncertain. The CDR3 has 12 residues. Deletions cut 6 bases from V and 7 bases from J, with 9 bases between. Germline values: CDR1 SGHTA, CDR2 FQGTGA.

V usage is TRBV27 and J usage is TRBJ2-1, with 8 positions matching TRBD1. The CDR3 consists of 14 residues. Germline CDR1 and CDR2: MNHEY and SMNVEV (reference sequence). J gave up 8 bases and V 0 bases, and 3 bases lay outside the gene matches. CDR3 DNA sequence: TGTGCCAGCAGTTTATCGACAGGGGAGGATGAGCAGTTCTTC. As protein: CASSLSTGEDEQFF.

There are a few counts of this clone. The chain employs TRBV6-5 and TRBJ2-5; 8 nucleotides align to TRBD2. CDR1 is MNHEY, CDR2 SVGAGI, per germline. V trimming: 4 bases; J trimming: 4 bases; junction bases outside the gene matches: 5. This CDR3 has 14 residues. The CDR3 loop reads CASSFGLAGETQYF. Written as DNA, the CDR3 is TGTGCCAGCAGTTTTGGGCTAGCGGGAGAGACCCAGTACTTC.

The V gene is TRBV18, the J gene TRBJ1-2, with 9 bases that match TRBD1. J was trimmed by 3 bases and V by 3 bases; bases with no gene match: 5. Germline CDR1 is KGHSH and CDR2 is LQKENI. CDR3 size: 15 residues. CDR3 nucleotides: TGTGCCAGCTCACCCACACAGGGGGCCCACTATGGCTACACCTTC. It specifies CASSPTQGAHYGYTF.

J is TRBJ2-4 and V is TRBV3-1 (or the pseudogene TRBV3-2); 10 bases are a match to TRBD1. Germline values: CDR1 LGHDT, CDR2 YNNKEL (reference sequence). The CDR3 has 16 residues. V trimming: 5 bases; J trimming: 5 bases; junction bases outside the gene matches: 9. The CDR3 bases are TGTGCCAGCAGCGGCCGTTCCGGGACAGGGGAAAACATTCAGTACTTC. It encodes CASSGRSGTGENIQYF.

The chain is built from TRBV28 and TRBJ2-4; weak D call: TRBD1 (6 bases). From germline, CDR1 is MDHEN and CDR2 SYDVKM. V lost 2 bases and J lost 4, with 18 bases in between. The CDR3 consists of 17 residues. In DNA, the CDR3 is TGTGCCAGCAGTTTAGTGGTCGGAGGACAGTTGAAAAACATTCAGTACTTC. As protein: CASSLVVGGQLKNIQYF.

The V and J genes are TRBV7-3 and TRBJ2-3; the match to TRBD2 covers 12 bases. Trimming cost V 3 bases and J 4 bases; bases outside gene matches: 2. Germline assignment: CDR1 SGHTA and CDR2 FQGTGA. This CDR3 is 15 amino acids long. The CDR3 DNA sequence: TGTGCCAGCAGCTTGACTAGCGGGAGCTCAGATACGCAGTATTTT. Translated, it gives CASSLTSGSSDTQYF.

J is TRBJ2-1 and V is TRBV4-1; 9 nucleotides agree with TRBD2. Germline V gene data show CDR1 as MGHRA and CDR2 as YSYEKL. This CDR3 is built from 15 residues. Trimming at V came to 6 bases and at J to 4 bases, leaving 7 bases not matched to a gene. In DNA, the CDR3 is TGCGCCAGCAGTCAAAGACTAGCGGAATACAATGAGCAGTTCTTC. It specifies CASSQRLAEYNEQFF.

The V call is TRBV3-1 (or the pseudogene TRBV3-2), the J call TRBJ2-7, with D perhaps matching TRBD2 (7 bases). The CDR3 spans 12 residues. Germline V CDR1 and CDR2: LGHDT, YNNKEL (reference sequence). The V end was cut by 4 bases, the J end by 7 bases, with 11 bases between. CDR3 DNA sequence: TGTGCCAGCAGCCCCGAGGGGGGGGAGCAGTACTTC. Residues: CASSPEGGEQYF.

This chain connects TRBV12-3 or TRBV12-4 to TRBJ2-1; possibly TRBD1 for D (5 bases). This CDR3 has 13 residues. Trimming cost V 1 base and J 9 bases, with 10 bases left between them. CDR3 amino acids: CASSLDRLIEQFF. The CDR3 DNA reads as TGTGCCAGCAGTTTAGACAGGTTAATTGAGCAGTTCTTC.